This T cell receptor (beta chain) was retrieved from a study of cytotoxic CD8 clonotypes in ibrutinib-treated CLL. For the study at large: When averaged across all of the samples, the counts came to approximately 250,000 productive templates and more than 75,000 productive rearrangements. Findings of the study overall: Clonality went up at ibrutinib response and then declined back toward baseline at progression. Public clonotypes were uncommon and contracted or stayed stable on treatment.

The V segment lost 7 bases and the J segment 7 bases; nucleotides outside the gene matches: 7. Germline loops: CDR1 SQVTM, CDR2 ANQGSEA. This CDR3 has 12 amino acids. The targeted sequencing depth was 1 in 200,000 to 1 in 1 million T cells. Repertoires were generated with immunoSEQ multiplex PCR, while TCRdb's copy carries only in-frame clones and drops some. The data show 150,000 to 200,000 clones, with about 88% seen just once and 3% held by the top ten. Concerning this clone itself: Its cognate antigen is unknown.

This chain links TRBV29-1 with TRBJ2-7; TRBD1 agrees at 10 bases. This TCR derives from a human donor with chronic lymphocytic leukemia. The sequencing used PBMCs, collected at disease progression, from a patient treated with ibrutinib. CDR3 nucleotides: TGCAGCGGGGGACAGGGGTCGGGGGAGCAGTACTTC. Amino acid sequence: CSGGQGSGEQYF.